A single sample gave rise to the 24 T cell receptor beta chains below, sequenced in a study of T cell repertoires in cytomegalovirus infection. TCRdb fed the reads into MiXCR, producing one record per CDR3 protein. The sample records some 320,000 distinct CDR3 sequences, over 7.5% being singletons. The sample consisted of PBMCs. The receptor source for this set is a human donor in good health (CMV status not recorded). Some clones in this sample may be carry-over from other donors' samples.

In its sample, this clonotype was seen many times. This sequence joins TRBV7-6 and TRBJ2-7; no definite D call. CDR3 length: 13 amino acids. Germline V gene sequence: CDR1 SGHVS, CDR2 FNYEAQ. Trimming pared 5 bases from V and 1 base from J, leaving 9 bases between. The CDR3 sequence is CASSQQGSYEQYF. CDR3 in DNA: TGTGCCAGCAGCCAACAAGGTTCCTACGAGCAGTACTTC.

This clonotype was seen a few times. The J gene is TRBJ2-7, the V gene TRBV7-9; 7 bases line up with TRBD1. Unmatched junction bases numbered 8, after V lost 1 base and J lost 5 bases. The germline gives CDR1 SEHNR, CDR2 FQNEAQ (reference sequence). The CDR3 is 15 residues long. The CDR3 DNA follows: TGTGCCAGCAGCTTAGGCCCCGGGACAGTGAACGAGCAGTACTTC. Its protein product is CASSLGPGTVNEQYF.

The rearrangement joins TRBV28 to TRBJ2-7, with a weak D call TRBD1 (6 bases). The CDR3 is 15 amino acids. The germline gives CDR1 MDHEN, CDR2 SYDVKM. Trimming left V 7 bases short and J 1 base short, with 17 bases between. CDR3 region: CASNSIGTNSYEQYF. For the CDR3, the DNA is TGTGCCAGCAACTCAATCGGGACAAATTCCTACGAGCAGTACTTC.

Many counts were recorded for this clonotype. The rearrangement joins TRBV12-3 or TRBV12-4 to TRBJ2-7, with 7 bases matching TRBD1. Trimming removed 4 bases from V and 5 bases from J; junction bases left unmatched: 8. The CDR3 covers 14 residues. The DNA of the CDR3 is TGTGCCAGCAGTTGGATAACAGGGGTTAACGAGCAGTACTTC. As protein: CASSWITGVNEQYF.

This clonotype has a count of ten or more. The gene calls are TRBV4-2 and TRBJ1-5; possible D gene TRBD1, 6 bases. The CDR3 sequence is 17 residues long. From germline, CDR1 is LGHNA and CDR2 YNFKEQ. V lost 2 bases and J lost 0, with 14 bases in between. The CDR3 nucleotides are TGTGCCAGCAGCCAATACACAGGGAGGTATAGCAATCAGCCCCAGCATTTT. Protein: CASSQYTGRYSNQPQHF.

The rearrangement uses TRBV20-1 and TRBJ1-2, with 9 bases lining up with TRBD1. Germline lookup yields CDR1 DFQATT and CDR2 SNEGSKA (reference sequence). V gave up 6 bases and J gave up 6 bases; unmatched junction bases: 17. The CDR3 length is 16 residues. CDR3 region: CSADPQRTGESDGYTF. CDR3 nucleotide sequence: TGCAGTGCCGATCCCCAGCGGACAGGGGAGTCGGATGGCTACACCTTC.

This clonotype was recorded many times. The chain employs TRBV4-2 and TRBJ2-7; 9 nucleotides align to TRBD1. Looked up from germline, CDR1 is LGHNA and CDR2 is YNFKEQ. The CDR3 totals 15 residues. The V and J ends lost 4 bases and 1 base, in that order; junction bases with no gene match: 5. Here the CDR3 DNA reads TGTGCCAGCAGCCGAACCGGGACAGGGTCCTACGAGCAGTACTTC. Translating gives CASSRTGTGSYEQYF.

The chain uses TRBV7-9 and TRBJ1-6; 8 bases map to TRBD1. Germline trimming cut 4 bases from V and 3 bases from J; bases unmatched to any gene: 11. Germline V lookup: CDR1 SEHNR, CDR2 FQNEAQ (reference sequence). The CDR3 covers 18 residues. The CDR3 nucleotides are TGTGCCAGCAGCTCTCGACAGGGGCCTTCAAACTATAATTCACCCCTCCACTTT. Its protein product is CASSSRQGPSNYNSPLHF.

This clonotype was counted a few times. V gene TRBV7-3 combines with J gene TRBJ1-3, with D uncertain. The CDR3 length is 16 residues. Germline CDR1 is SGHTA and CDR2 is FQGTGA. The V end was cut by 3 bases, the J end by 0 bases, with 12 bases between. CDR3 protein: CASSLSGFSSGNTIYF. In DNA form, the CDR3 reads TGTGCCAGCAGCTTGAGTGGGTTCAGCTCTGGAAACACCATATATTTT.

This clonotype was counted between two and nine times. The chain is built from TRBV30 and TRBJ1-1, with D perhaps TRBD1 (5 bases). The CDR3 length is 15 residues. V shed 1 base and J shed 1 base, with 13 bases lying between them. The germline CDR1 and CDR2 sequences are GTSNPN and SVGIG (reference sequence). For the CDR3, the DNA is TGTGCCTGGAGTGCTACATTCGACAGGAACACTGAAGCTTTCTTT. It translates to CAWSATFDRNTEAFF.

This clonotype has only a few counts. The chain employs TRBV3-1 and TRBJ1-6; 7 positions match TRBD1. Germline assignment: CDR1 LGHDT and CDR2 YNNKEL (reference sequence). The CDR3 covers 15 residues. The V and J ends lost 0 bases and 13 bases, in that order; junction bases with no gene match: 9. The CDR3 sequence: CASSQEGTVIFPLHF. The DNA for the CDR3 is TGTGCCAGCAGCCAAGAGGGGACAGTGATTTTCCCCCTCCACTTT.

This clonotype was found a few times. This chain connects TRBV2 to TRBJ2-1; tentative D call: TRBD2 (5 bases). CDR3 size: 12 residues. The V gene's germline CDR1 is SNHLY and CDR2 FYNNEI. V gave up 4 bases and J gave up 10 bases, with 11 bases separating them. DNA of the CDR3: TGTGCCAGCAGTGTTGAGGGTAGCGAGCAGTTCTTC. Amino acids: CASSVEGSEQFF.

This rearrangement joins TRBV2 to TRBJ2-7; D may be TRBD1 (5 bases). The CDR3 has 14 amino acids. CDR1 and CDR2 (germline): SNHLY, FYNNEI. Trimming stripped 5 bases from V and 3 bases from J, with 14 bases between. The CDR3 bases are TGTGCCAGCAGTATCCAGGGCAGTGGCTACGAGCAGTACTTC. Residues: CASSIQGSGYEQYF. The full variable domain, its missing parts supplied by reference TRBV2 and TRBJ2-7, is EPEVTQTPSHQVTQMGQEVILRCVPISNHLYFYWYRQILGQKVEFLVSFYNNEISEKSEIFDDQFSVERPDGSNFTLKIRSTKLEDSAMYFCASSIQGSGYEQYFGPGTRLTVT.

Ten or more counts support this clonotype. This sequence joins TRBV7-2 and TRBJ1-5, with D maybe TRBD1 (6 bases). The V gene lost 3 bases and the J gene lost 0 bases, with 12 bases spanning the gap. The CDR3 is 16 amino acids. The germline V gene has CDR1 SGHTA and CDR2 FQGNSA. In DNA, the CDR3 is TGTGCCAGCAGCTTCGGGACACCTTATAGCAATCAGCCCCAGCATTTT. Translating gives CASSFGTPYSNQPQHF.

The V call is TRBV2, the J call TRBJ2-5; D is possibly TRBD1 (5 bases). Germline CDR1 SNHLY, CDR2 FYNNEI. Trimming removed 0 bases at V and 1 base at J, with 6 bases between. The CDR3 sequence is 14 residues long. The CDR3 region has the DNA TGTGCCAGCAGTGAAGCGGGGCGCCAAGAGACCCAGTACTTC. Translated: CASSEAGRQETQYF. The variable domain in full, completed from reference TRBV2 and TRBJ2-5, reads EPEVTQTPSHQVTQMGQEVILRCVPISNHLYFYWYRQILGQKVEFLVSFYNNEISEKSEIFDDQFSVERPDGSNFTLKIRSTKLEDSAMYFCASSEAGRQETQYFGPGTRLLVL.

This chain uses TRBV4-3 with TRBJ2-1; D unclear. V lost 0 bases and J lost 0, with 15 bases in between. From germline, CDR1 is LGHNA and CDR2 YSLEER. This CDR3 comprises 18 residues. CDR3 loop: CASSQDYPNFSSYNEQFF. CDR3 in DNA: TGCGCCAGCAGCCAAGATTACCCGAACTTCAGCTCCTACAATGAGCAGTTCTTC.

This clonotype was counted between two and nine times. The CDR3 nucleotides read TGTGCCAGCATAAACCCGGGACTAGCTGCGGACACCGGGGAGCTGTTTTTT. Translated: CASINPGLAADTGELFF. This chain joins TRBV6-2 or TRBV6-3 and TRBJ2-2; 9 bases are shared with TRBD2. CDR3 length: 17 residues. Germline lookup yields CDR1 MNHEY and CDR2 SVGEGT. The junction had 12 bases not matched to a gene; V was cut back by 7 bases and J by 3 bases.

This clonotype was observed at least ten times. J is TRBJ1-1 and V is TRBV7-2, with no clear D. Germline lookup yields CDR1 SGHTA and CDR2 FQGNSA. Deletions cut 2 bases from V and 4 bases from J, with 14 bases between. The CDR3 has 15 amino acids. This chain's CDR3 is CASSLKSAAITEAFF. Here the CDR3 DNA reads TGTGCCAGCAGCTTAAAGTCGGCCGCGATCACTGAAGCTTTCTTT.

This clonotype appeared many times. CDR3 coding DNA: TGTGCCAGCAGCTTGGTTTTCAGTTCCTACGAGCAGTACTTC. This translates into CASSLVFSSYEQYF. This rearrangement joins TRBV5-5 to TRBJ2-7; D ambiguous. The V gene lost 0 bases and the J gene lost 1 base, with 8 bases spanning the gap. The CDR3 has 14 residues. The V gene's germline CDR1 is SGHKS and CDR2 YYEKEE (reference sequence).

This clonotype was recorded a few times. The chain employs TRBV29-1 and TRBJ1-5; 11 nucleotides match TRBD1. CDR1 SQVTM and CDR2 ANQGSEA come from the germline V gene. This CDR3 contains 14 residues. V was clipped by 7 bases and J by 6 bases; unmatched bases: 8. As DNA, the CDR3 is TGCAGCGCCAAAGGACAGGGGGCAGGTCAGCCCCAGCATTTT. It is translated as CSAKGQGAGQPQHF.

This chain connects TRBV10-3 to TRBJ1-5, with D uncertain. Germline assignment: CDR1 ENHRY and CDR2 SYGVKD. The CDR3 runs to 14 residues. V lost 0 bases and J lost 6, with 9 bases in between. This CDR3 reads CAISESKGPQPQHF. CDR3 DNA: TGTGCCATCAGTGAGTCGAAGGGTCCTCAGCCCCAGCATTTT.

In this sample, this clonotype turned up many times. The rearrangement links TRBV12-3 or TRBV12-4 to TRBJ1-2; maybe TRBD1 (6 bases). Trimming left V 3 bases short and J 5 bases short, with 16 bases between. The CDR3 sequence is 15 residues long. CDR3 amino acids: CASSFPRGGVYGYTF. In DNA form, the CDR3 reads TGTGCCAGCAGTTTCCCCCGAGGGGGAGTGTATGGCTACACCTTC.

The chain links TRBV4-1 to TRBJ2-5, with D possibly being TRBD1 (7 bases). The CDR3 is 15 amino acids. The V and J ends lost 1 base and 5 bases respectively, with 14 bases between them. CDR1 is MGHRA and CDR2 is YSYEKL in the germline V gene. The CDR3, as DNA: TGCGCCAGCAGCCAAGTTTCCAGGGGGGACGAGACCCAGTACTTC. It is translated as CASSQVSRGDETQYF.

This clonotype has just a few counts. The rearrangement joins TRBV25-1 to TRBJ2-7, with 8 bases lining up with TRBD2. Per the germline V gene, CDR1 is MGHDK and CDR2 is SYGVNS. This CDR3 has 14 amino acids. J was trimmed by 5 bases and V by 3 bases; bases with no gene match: 6. The CDR3 coding sequence is TGTGCCAGCAGTGACAGCGGGAGTATTCACGAGCAGTACTTC. It is translated as CASSDSGSIHEQYF.